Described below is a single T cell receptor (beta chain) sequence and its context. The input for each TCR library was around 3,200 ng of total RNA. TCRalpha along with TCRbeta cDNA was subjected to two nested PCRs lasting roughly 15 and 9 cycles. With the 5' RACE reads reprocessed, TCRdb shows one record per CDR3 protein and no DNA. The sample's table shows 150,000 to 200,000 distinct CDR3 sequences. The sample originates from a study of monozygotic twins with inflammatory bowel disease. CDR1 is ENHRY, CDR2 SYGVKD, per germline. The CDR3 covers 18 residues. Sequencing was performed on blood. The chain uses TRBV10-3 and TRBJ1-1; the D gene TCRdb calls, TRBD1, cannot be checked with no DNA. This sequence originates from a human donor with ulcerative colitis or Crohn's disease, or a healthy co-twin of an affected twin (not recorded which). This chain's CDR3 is CAISEWKGTGKTGTEAFF.